This T cell receptor beta chain was recovered during a study of molecular identifiers for immune sequencing clone quantification. Via MiXCR, TCRdb re-called the PCR reads, giving one row per CDR3 protein. There are about 330,000 distinct CDR3 sequences in the sample; roughly 24% occur only once, and roughly 0.7% lies in the top ten. Germline V gives CDR1 SGHNT, CDR2 YYREEE (reference sequence). The CDR3 extends over 17 amino acids. V gave up 1 base and J gave up 5 bases, with 20 bases separating them. The source is a human donor in good health. Some libraries in this study had Jurkat cell RNA spiked in. J is TRBJ2-3 and V is TRBV5-4; D is possibly TRBD2 (6 bases). The sample consisted of naive CD8+ T cells from blood, with Jurkat cell RNA spiked in. The subset is: FACS-sorted CD8+CD4-CCR7+CD45RA+ naive T cells. The CDR3: CASSLRLGWEELDTQYF. For the CDR3, the DNA is TGTGCCAGCAGCTTGAGGTTGGGGTGGGAGGAGTTAGATACGCAGTATTTT. The full variable domain, in which reference TRBV5-4 and TRBJ2-3 provide the parts outside the CDR3, is ETGVTQSPTHLIKTRGQQVTLRCSSQSGHNTVSWYQQALGQGPQFIFQYYREEENGRGNFPPRFSGLQFPNYSSELNVNALELDDSALYLCASSLRLGWEELDTQYFGPGTRLTVL.